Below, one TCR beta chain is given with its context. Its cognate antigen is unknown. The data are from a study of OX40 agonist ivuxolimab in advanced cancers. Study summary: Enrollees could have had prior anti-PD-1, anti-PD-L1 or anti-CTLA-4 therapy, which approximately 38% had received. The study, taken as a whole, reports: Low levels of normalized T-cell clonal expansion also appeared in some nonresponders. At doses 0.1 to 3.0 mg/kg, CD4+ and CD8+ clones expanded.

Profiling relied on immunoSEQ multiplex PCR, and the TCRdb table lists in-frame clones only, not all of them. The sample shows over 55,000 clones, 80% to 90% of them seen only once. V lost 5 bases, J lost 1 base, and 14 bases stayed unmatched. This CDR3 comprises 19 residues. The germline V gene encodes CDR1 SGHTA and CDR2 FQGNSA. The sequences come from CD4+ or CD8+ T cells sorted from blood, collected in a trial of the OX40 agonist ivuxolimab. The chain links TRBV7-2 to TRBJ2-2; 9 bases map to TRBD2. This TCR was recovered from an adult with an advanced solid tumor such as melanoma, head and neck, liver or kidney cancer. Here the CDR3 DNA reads TGTGCCAGCAGCCCGGCCGGGACTAGCCGCCCACTGAACACCGGGGAGCTGTTTTTT. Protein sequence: CASSPAGTSRPLNTGELFF.